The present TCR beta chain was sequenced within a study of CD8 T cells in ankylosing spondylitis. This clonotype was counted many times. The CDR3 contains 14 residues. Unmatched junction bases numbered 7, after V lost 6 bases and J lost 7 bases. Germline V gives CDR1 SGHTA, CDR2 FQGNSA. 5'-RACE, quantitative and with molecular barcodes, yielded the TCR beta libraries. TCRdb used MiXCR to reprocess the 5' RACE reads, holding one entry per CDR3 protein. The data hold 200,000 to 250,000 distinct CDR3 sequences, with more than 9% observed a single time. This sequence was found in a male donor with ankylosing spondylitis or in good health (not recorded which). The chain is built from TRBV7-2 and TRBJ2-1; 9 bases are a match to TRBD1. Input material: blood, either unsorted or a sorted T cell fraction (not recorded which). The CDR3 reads CASSTGTGWNEQFF. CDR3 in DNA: TGTGCCAGCAGTACCGGGACAGGGTGGAATGAGCAGTTCTTC.